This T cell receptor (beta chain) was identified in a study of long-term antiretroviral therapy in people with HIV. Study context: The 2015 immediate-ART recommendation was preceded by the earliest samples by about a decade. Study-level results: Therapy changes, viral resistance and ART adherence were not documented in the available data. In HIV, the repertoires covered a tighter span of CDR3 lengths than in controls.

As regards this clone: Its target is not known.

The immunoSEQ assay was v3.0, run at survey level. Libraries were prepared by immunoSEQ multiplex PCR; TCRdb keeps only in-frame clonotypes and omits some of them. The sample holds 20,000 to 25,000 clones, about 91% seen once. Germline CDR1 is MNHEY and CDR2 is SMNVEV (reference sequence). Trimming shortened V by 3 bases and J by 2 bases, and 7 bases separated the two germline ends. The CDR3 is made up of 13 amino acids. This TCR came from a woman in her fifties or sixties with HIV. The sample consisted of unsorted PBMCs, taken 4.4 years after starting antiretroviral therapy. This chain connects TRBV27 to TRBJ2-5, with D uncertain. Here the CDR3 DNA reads TGTGCCAGCAGTTTTGCCAGACAAGAGACCCAGTACTTC. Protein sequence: CASSFARQETQYF.